This T cell receptor (beta chain) was identified in a study of Graves' ophthalmopathy and Graves' hyperthyroidism. The CDR3 is made up of 13 amino acids. Germline CDR1 is SNHLY and CDR2 is FYNNEI. With V trimmed by 6 bases and J by 7 bases, 8 bases remained unmatched. This clonotype occurred many times. RNA transcripts provided the template for amplifying TCR beta CDR3 regions. In the first round, RT-PCR was carried out with HTBI primers, and a multiplex PCR formed the second round. A single record per CDR3 protein comes from TCRdb applying MiXCR to the multiplex PCR reads. The sample gives approximately 330,000 distinct CDR3 sequences, 15% to 20% of which show up once; about 12% is in the top ten.

The sequencing sample was made of peripheral blood. V usage is TRBV2 and J usage is TRBJ1-1; 7 bases line up with TRBD1. The source is an adult man with Graves' ophthalmopathy. Written as DNA, the CDR3 is TGTGCCAGCAGAGTCGACAGGGAAAATGAAGCTTTCTTT. As protein: CASRVDRENEAFF.